This TCR beta chain was obtained from a study of monozygotic twins with inflammatory bowel disease. On this clonotype: Its antigen remains unknown.

Regarding the study as a whole: On the inverse Simpson index, IBD patients scored lower for TCRbeta diversity than healthy co-twins. Varying immunosuppressive regimens may have increased patient repertoire variability.

The CDR3 covers 12 residues. Germline V lookup: CDR1 LNHDA, CDR2 SQIVND (reference sequence). Addition of UMIs with a 6-nucleotide sample barcode was achieved by template switching. For each CDR3 protein, TCRdb gives one entry from its re-call of the 5' RACE reads, without DNA. The specimen's table records approximately 400,000 distinct CDR3 sequences. The clonotype comes from a human donor with ulcerative colitis or Crohn's disease, or a healthy co-twin of an affected twin (not recorded which). Sequencing input: blood. This sequence joins TRBV19 and TRBJ2-2. CDR3 loop: CASMENTGELFF.